The 18 T cell receptor beta chains reported below all come from one sample, sequenced in a study of T cell changes during pregnancy in multiple sclerosis. Sequenced by immunoSEQ multiplex PCR; TCRdb stores in-frame clones only, minus some. The sample has under 55,000 clones, approximately 92% seen once. The source material was CD4+ T cells from peripheral blood mononuclear cells, sampled in the third trimester of pregnancy. These receptors came from a female donor with multiple sclerosis, enrolled in a pregnancy study.

The chain carries TRBV5-1 and TRBJ2-7; 7 bases map to TRBD1. The germline V gene has CDR1 SGHRS and CDR2 YFSETQ. The CDR3 spans 14 residues. Losses at the gene ends were 3 bases for V and 3 bases for J; bases not matched to a gene: 6. The CDR3 nucleotides read TGCGCCAGCAGCTCGACAGGGTCCTTCTACGAGCAGTACTTC. Translation: CASSSTGSFYEQYF.

The chain has TRBV5-8 and TRBJ2-1; D not certain. The CDR3 extends over 15 amino acids. Germline assignment: CDR1 SGHTS and CDR2 YDEGEE. Trimming stripped 5 bases from V and 2 bases from J, with 14 bases between. CDR3 in amino acids: CASSFKHGPYNEQFF. CDR3 DNA sequence: TGTGCCAGCAGTTTCAAACATGGCCCCTACAATGAGCAGTTCTTC.

The CDR3 DNA reads TGTGCCTGGAGTGGACAGCACTATGGCTACACCTTC. This gives the protein CAWSGQHYGYTF. This chain joins TRBV30 and TRBJ1-2, with D possibly being TRBD1 (5 bases). Germline lookup yields CDR1 GTSNPN and CDR2 SVGIG (reference sequence). The CDR3 is 12 amino acids. Trimming took 1 base from V and 3 from J, leaving 6 bases between them.

J is TRBJ1-1 and V is TRBV11-3; the D gene is possibly TRBD1 (6 bases). The ends were cut back, 5 bases at V and 6 bases at J, with 16 bases in the middle. The CDR3 spans 14 residues. CDR1 and CDR2 (germline): SGHNT, YENEEA. The CDR3 region is CASSRGDRQSEAFF. CDR3 nucleotides: TGTGCCAGCAGCCGGGGCGACAGGCAGTCTGAAGCTTTCTTT.

The rearrangement uses TRBV21-1 and TRBJ1-1; the table assigns TRBD1, which was not confirmed against the DNA. TRBV21-1 is a pseudogene segment. The CDR3 spans 13 residues. CDR3 residues: CASITGEDTEAFF. In nucleotides, the CDR3 is TGTGCCAGCATAACAGGGGAGGACACTGAAGCTTTCTTT.

This chain uses TRBV29-1 with TRBJ2-5; TRBD1 agrees at 10 bases. The V gene end was trimmed by 6 bases and the J gene end by 9 bases; junction bases not matched to a gene: 10. This CDR3 contains 13 residues. Germline V CDR1 and CDR2: SQVTM, ANQGSEA. The CDR3 protein is CSVDPGQGKSQYF. CDR3 DNA: TGCAGCGTAGATCCGGGACAGGGGAAGTCCCAGTACTTC.

V usage is TRBV7-2 and J usage is TRBJ1-1; 7 positions match TRBD1. V lost 5 bases and J lost 1; bases outside the gene matches: 4. Germline assignment: CDR1 SGHTA and CDR2 FQGNSA. This CDR3 region has 14 residues. DNA for the CDR3: TGTGCCAGCAGCGATTACAGGGGGAACACTGAAGCTTTCTTT. Translation gives CASSDYRGNTEAFF.

V is TRBV9 and J is TRBJ2-1; 8 bases fit TRBD2. This CDR3 contains 15 residues. J lost 2 bases, V lost 0 bases, and 1 base had no gene match. The germline CDR1 and CDR2 sequences are SGDLS and YYNGEE. The CDR3 DNA is TGTGCCAGCAGCGTAGTAGCGGGGCCCTACAATGAGCAGTTCTTC. The encoded protein is CASSVVAGPYNEQFF.

This sequence joins TRBV23-1 and TRBJ1-1, with D unresolved. TRBV23-1 is filed as an ORF, its function uncertain. The V and J ends lost 8 bases and 3 bases respectively, with 13 bases between them. The CDR3 has 13 residues. The CDR3 loop reads CASEEGIDTEAFF. CDR3 DNA: TGCGCCAGCGAGGAGGGTATCGACACTGAAGCTTTCTTT.

This clone was observed once. The chain recombines TRBV7-8 with TRBJ1-1; TRBD1 matches at 9 bases. The germline V gene encodes CDR1 SGHVS and CDR2 FQNEAQ. The junction had 8 bases not matched to a gene; V was cut back by 4 bases and J by 5 bases. This CDR3 is 15 amino acids long. The CDR3 reads CASSWGGTGKTEAFF. CDR3 sequence (DNA): TGTGCCAGCAGCTGGGGGGGGACAGGGAAAACTGAAGCTTTCTTT.

V usage is TRBV19 and J usage is TRBJ2-1; D possibly corresponds to TRBD2 (6 bases). The germline CDR1 and CDR2 sequences are LNHDA and SQIVND (reference sequence). The CDR3 contains 16 residues. V lost 5 bases and J lost 0, with 14 bases in between. Here the CDR3 reads CASSSIAAPSYNEQFF. The DNA for the CDR3 is TGTGCCAGTAGTTCGATAGCGGCCCCCTCCTACAATGAGCAGTTCTTC. The full variable domain, completed using reference TRBV19 and TRBJ2-1, is DGGITQSPKYLFRKEGQNVTLSCEQNLNHDAMYWYRQDPGQGLRLIYYSQIVNDFQKGDIAEGYSVSREKKESFPLTVTSAQKNPTAFYLCASSSIAAPSYNEQFFGPGTRLTVL.

The gene calls are TRBV5-1 and TRBJ2-3, with 16 positions matching TRBD2. The germline gives CDR1 SGHRS, CDR2 YFSETQ. The CDR3 has 19 amino acids. V was pared by 2 bases and J by 2 bases, with 8 bases of the junction left unmatched. CDR3 bases: TGCGCCAGCAGCTTTTTGGGACTAGCGGGGGGGTCTCCCACAGATACGCAGTATTTT. Encoded protein: CASSFLGLAGGSPTDTQYF.

The chain has TRBV5-4 and TRBJ2-1; possibly TRBD1 for D (6 bases). Looked up from germline, CDR1 is SGHNT and CDR2 is YYREEE (reference sequence). Trimming stripped 0 bases from V and 6 bases from J, with 10 bases between. This CDR3 has 14 residues. The CDR3 loop is CASSLGGRVNEQFF. In DNA, the CDR3 is TGTGCCAGCAGCTTGGGGGGGCGAGTCAATGAGCAGTTCTTC.

V and J are TRBV29-1 and TRBJ1-4; 12 bases line up with TRBD1. Trimming removed 7 bases from V and 7 bases from J; junction bases left unmatched: 10. Germline values: CDR1 SQVTM, CDR2 ANQGSEA. CDR3 size: 15 residues. CDR3 nucleotide sequence: TGCAGCGCCCGTGGGACAGGGGGCCGGGGTGAAAAACTGTTTTTT. It is translated as CSARGTGGRGEKLFF.

The rearrangement uses TRBV7-9 and TRBJ1-6, with D possibly being TRBD1 (5 bases). Per germline, CDR1 SEHNR and CDR2 FQNEAQ (reference sequence). The ends were cut back, 4 bases at V and 11 bases at J, with 6 bases in the middle. The CDR3 has 11 amino acids. The CDR3 is CASSSGPPLHF. CDR3 coding DNA: TGTGCCAGCAGCTCAGGGCCACCCCTCCACTTT.

The V and J genes are TRBV6-5 and TRBJ1-5; D is uncertain. V was shortened by 0 bases and J by 4 bases, with 10 bases between the two germline ends. From germline, CDR1 is MNHEY and CDR2 SVGAGI. The CDR3 sequence is 15 residues long. CDR3 region: CASSYSRGINQPQHF. CDR3 coding DNA: TGTGCCAGCAGTTACTCGCGAGGGATAAATCAGCCCCAGCATTTT.

The gene calls are TRBV28 and TRBJ1-4, with D possibly TRBD1 on 6 matching bases. Germline assignment: CDR1 MDHEN and CDR2 SYDVKM. The V end was cut by 6 bases, the J end by 8 bases, with 19 bases between. The CDR3 is made up of 15 amino acids. CDR3 protein: CASSDARGVKEKLFF. DNA for the CDR3: TGTGCCAGCAGCGACGCCAGGGGAGTAAAGGAAAAACTGTTTTTT.

This clone occurred a few times. The sample carries other DNA sequences with the same CDR3. This rearrangement joins TRBV4-2 to TRBJ1-1; TRBD1 is a possible D gene (6 bases). CDR3 length: 14 residues. Germline V CDR1 and CDR2: LGHNA, YNFKEQ. Deletions cut 0 bases from V and 2 bases from J, with 7 bases between. The CDR3 protein is CASSQEGANTEAFF. For the CDR3, the DNA is TGTGCCAGCAGCCAAGAGGGGGCCAACACTGAAGCTTTCTTT.